A selection of T cell receptor beta chains follows, all from one sample in a study of blood T cell repertoires in COVID-19. Measured with immunoSEQ multiplex PCR; TCRdb has only the in-frame clones, and not every one. This sample yields 150,000 to 200,000 clones, of which roughly three quarters are seen a single time; 17% belongs to the top ten. The specimen was peripheral blood. These receptors were collected from a man between 60 and 70 years old with active or convalescent COVID-19. CDR3s include the opening cysteine and the closing phenylalanine or tryptophan. A D gene is named only where the DNA matches it firmly. Rows may omit the clone size; those that give it use once, few, many or a size class.

-	13	-	TRBJ2-2	TRBV6-4	TGTGCCAGCAGTACAGGGCTGGGCGGGGAGCTGTTTTTT	CASSTGLGGELFF
-	15	TRBD1	TRBJ2-5	TRBV19	TGTGCCAGTAGTATAGGATTTAGGGGGCGAGAGACCCAGTACTTC	CASSIGFRGRETQYF
once	16	-	TRBJ1-1	TRBV6-2/TRBV6-3	TGTGCCAGCAGTTACCAGCAGGGTGTTAAAGACACTGAAGCTTTCTTT	CASSYQQGVKDTEAFF
-	11	-	TRBJ1-2	TRBV30	TGTGCCTGGAGTGTACAGGGTGGCTACACCTTC	CAWSVQGGYTF
-	13	-	TRBJ1-2	TRBV29-1	TGCAGCGACCAACAGGGAACTAACTATGGCTACACCTTC	CSDQQGTNYGYTF
-	15	TRBD1	TRBJ2-7	TRBV19	TGTGCCAGTAGTCTCCGGGACAGGGTAGGTAGCGAGCAGTACTTC	CASSLRDRVGSEQYF
few	14	-	TRBJ1-4	TRBV4-2	TGTGCCAGCAGCCTAATCGTCGTTAGTGAAAAACTGTTTTTT	CASSLIVVSEKLFF
-	13	-	TRBJ2-7	TRBV12-1	TGTGCCAGCAGCTCCCTAGCGTACTACGAGCAGTACTTC	CASSSLAYYEQYF
-	15	-	TRBJ2-7	TRBV10-3	TGTGCCATCAGTGAGTGGGCAGGGGCTGGCTACGAGCAGTACTTC	CAISEWAGAGYEQYF
few	15	TRBD1	TRBJ1-1	TRBV28	TGTGCCAGCAACCCTTTCGGGACAGGGAGAACTGAAGCTTTCTTT	CASNPFGTGRTEAFF
-	11	-	TRBJ2-1	TRBV20-1	TGCAGTGCTTCTAAGCAGGATGAGCAGTTCTTC	CSASKQDEQFF
-	18	TRBD1	TRBJ2-7	TRBV29-1	TGCAGCGTTGCTAAAAGGGGGACAGGGACAAAATGGAGCTACGAGCAGTACTTC	CSVAKRGTGTKWSYEQYF
-	15	TRBD2	TRBJ2-2	TRBV7-2	TGTGCCAGCAGTTCAGTTAGCGGGAGGGCCGGGGAGCTGTTTTTT	CASSSVSGRAGELFF
once	15	-	TRBJ2-7	TRBV29-1	TGCAGCGTTGAAACGCGACTAGGACTCGTCGAAGAGCAGTACTTC	CSVETRLGLVEEQYF
-	16	TRBD1	TRBJ1-5	TRBV28	TGTGCCAGCCAGGGACAGGGGGCACGCGGCAATCAGCCCCAGCATTTT	CASQGQGARGNQPQHF
-	16	-	TRBJ2-5	TRBV5-6	TGTGCCAGCAGTACCCTGCAGGGGGGTCTACAAGAGACCCAGTACTTC	CASSTLQGGLQETQYF
-	15	TRBD2	TRBJ2-7	TRBV5-1	TGCGCCAGCAGCCCAGGGGCTAGCGGGAACTACGAGCAGTACTTC	CASSPGASGNYEQYF
-	16	TRBD2	TRBJ2-1	TRBV3-1/TRBV3-2	TGTGCCAGCAGCCAAGCGGCGGGAGCCTCCTACAATGAGCAGTTCTTC	CASSQAAGASYNEQFF
-	15	-	TRBJ1-5	TRBV28	TGTGCCAGCTGTAGACAAGGGAGTAGCAATCAGCCCCAGCATTTT	CASCRQGSSNQPQHF
-	13	TRBD1	TRBJ2-5	TRBV11-3	TGTGCCAGCAGCAAAGACAGGGAAGAGACCCAGTACTTC	CASSKDREETQYF
-	16	TRBD1	TRBJ2-1	TRBV7-2	TGTGCCAGCAGCCCGGCGGACAGGGGAATGTACAATGAGCAGTTCTTC	CASSPADRGMYNEQFF
once	15	TRBD1	TRBJ2-5	TRBV7-6	TGTGCCAGCAGCTTAGGGGGGGACAGGGTAGAGACCCAGTACTTC	CASSLGGDRVETQYF
-	14	-	TRBJ2-7	TRBV3-1/TRBV3-2	TGTGCCAGCAGCCAAGGCTACTCCCCCTACGAGCAGTACTTC	CASSQGYSPYEQYF
few	14	TRBD1	TRBJ1-5	TRBV27	TGTGCCAGCAGACTACAGGGGGCGGGTCAGCCCCAGCATTTT	CASRLQGAGQPQHF
-	13	TRBD1	TRBJ1-2	TRBV28	TGTGCCAGCAGCGCCGGGACAGATAATGGCTACACCTTC	CASSAGTDNGYTF
once	15	-	TRBJ2-5	TRBV7-2	TGTGCCAGCAGCCCCCGTTATTCGGGTCAAGAGACCCAGTACTTC	CASSPRYSGQETQYF
-	14	-	TRBJ1-4	TRBV2	TGTGCCAGCAGAGACGACGAGGGGGTGAAAAAACTGTTTTTT	CASRDDEGVKKLFF
few	14	-	TRBJ2-7	TRBV7-8	TGTGCCAGCAGCCCGTTGGATCGGGACTACGAGCAGTACTTC	CASSPLDRDYEQYF
-	13	-	TRBJ2-3	TRBV6-1	TGTGCCAGCAGTGAATCGCGGGCAGGCCCGCAGTATTTT	CASSESRAGPQYF
once	13	TRBD1	TRBJ2-7	TRBV5-1	TGCGCCAGCAGCTTACAGGGGGGAGGTTTGGTAAGCTTC	CASSLQGGGLVSF
-	11	-	TRBJ2-7	TRBV11-3	TGTGCCAGCAGCCCCGTTTACGAGCAGTACTTC	CASSPVYEQYF
-	13	-	TRBJ2-5	TRBV9	TGTGCCAGCAGCGGCCTGGGGGCACGGACCCAGTACTTC	CASSGLGARTQYF
-	13	-	TRBJ2-7	TRBV7-9	TGTGCCAGCAGCCCCCATCCCGGGTACGAGCAGTACTTC	CASSPHPGYEQYF
-	16	TRBD2	TRBJ2-3	TRBV29-1	TGCAGCGTTGAGGTAGGGGCTAGCGGGAGGACAGATACGCAGTATTTT	CSVEVGASGRTDTQYF
once	15	-	TRBJ2-1	TRBV5-6	TGTGCCAGCAGCTATAGCGGCGGGGAGGACAATGAGCAGTTCTTC	CASSYSGGEDNEQFF
few	15	TRBD1	TRBJ2-7	TRBV6-2/TRBV6-3	TGTGCCAGCAGTACAACCGGGACAGGGGCCTACGAGCAGTACTTC	CASSTTGTGAYEQYF
once	13	TRBD2	TRBJ2-1	TRBV28	TGTGCCAGCAGACTAGCGGGTGGGAATGAGCAGTTCTTC	CASRLAGGNEQFF
-	15	-	TRBJ2-7	TRBV11-2	TGTGCCAGCTCACCCGGGCAGGGGGGCTCCTACGAGCAGTACTTC	CASSPGQGGSYEQYF
-	15	TRBD2	TRBJ2-7	TRBV7-2	TGTGCCAGCAGCTTAAGGGGACTAGAGACTAACGAGCAGTACTTC	CASSLRGLETNEQYF